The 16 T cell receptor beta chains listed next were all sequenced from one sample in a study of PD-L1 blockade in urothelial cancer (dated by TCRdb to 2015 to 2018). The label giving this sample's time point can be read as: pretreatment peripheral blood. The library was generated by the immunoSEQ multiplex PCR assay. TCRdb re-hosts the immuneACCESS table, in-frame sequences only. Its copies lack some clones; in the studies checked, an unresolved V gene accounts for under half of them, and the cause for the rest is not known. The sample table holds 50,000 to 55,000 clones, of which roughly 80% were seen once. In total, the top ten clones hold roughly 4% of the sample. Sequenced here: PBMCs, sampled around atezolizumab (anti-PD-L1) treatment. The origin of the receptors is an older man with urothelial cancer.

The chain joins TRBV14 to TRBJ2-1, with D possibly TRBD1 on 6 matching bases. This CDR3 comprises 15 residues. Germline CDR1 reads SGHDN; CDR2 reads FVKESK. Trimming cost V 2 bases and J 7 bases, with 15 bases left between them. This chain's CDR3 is CASSQFRGTSNEQFF. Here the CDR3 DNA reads TGTGCCAGCAGCCAATTTAGGGGGACGTCGAATGAGCAGTTCTTC.

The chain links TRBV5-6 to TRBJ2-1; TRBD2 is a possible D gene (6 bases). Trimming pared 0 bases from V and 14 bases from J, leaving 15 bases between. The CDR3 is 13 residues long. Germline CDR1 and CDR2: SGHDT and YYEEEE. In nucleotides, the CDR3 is TGTGCCAGCAGCTTGGGGAGGGCGGGTAGGAAGTTCTTC. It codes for CASSLGRAGRKFF.

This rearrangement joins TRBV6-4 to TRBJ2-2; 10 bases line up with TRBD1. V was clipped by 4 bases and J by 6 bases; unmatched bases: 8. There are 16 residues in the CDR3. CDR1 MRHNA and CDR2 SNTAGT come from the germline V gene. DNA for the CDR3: TGTGCCAGCAGTGTAGGGGGACAGGGGTTCTCCGGGGAGCTGTTTTTT. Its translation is CASSVGGQGFSGELFF.

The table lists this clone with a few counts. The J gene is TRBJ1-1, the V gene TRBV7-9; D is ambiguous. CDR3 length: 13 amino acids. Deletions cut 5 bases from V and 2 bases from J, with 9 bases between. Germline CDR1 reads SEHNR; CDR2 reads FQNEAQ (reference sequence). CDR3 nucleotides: TGTGCCAGCAGCCGTCCGGGTAACACTGAAGCTTTCTTT. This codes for CASSRPGNTEAFF.

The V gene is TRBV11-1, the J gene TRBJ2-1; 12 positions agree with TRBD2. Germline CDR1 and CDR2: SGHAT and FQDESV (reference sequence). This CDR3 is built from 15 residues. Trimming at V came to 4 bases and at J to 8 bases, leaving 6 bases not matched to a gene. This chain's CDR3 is CASSYLAGGGDEQFF. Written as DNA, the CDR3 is TGTGCCAGCAGCTACCTAGCGGGAGGGGGCGATGAGCAGTTCTTC. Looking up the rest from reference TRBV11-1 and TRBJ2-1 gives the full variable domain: EAEVAQSPRYKITEKSQAVAFWCDPISGHATLYWYRQILGQGPELLVQFQDESVVDDSQLPKDRFSAERLKGVDSTLKIQPAELGDSAMYLCASSYLAGGGDEQFFGPGTRLTVL.

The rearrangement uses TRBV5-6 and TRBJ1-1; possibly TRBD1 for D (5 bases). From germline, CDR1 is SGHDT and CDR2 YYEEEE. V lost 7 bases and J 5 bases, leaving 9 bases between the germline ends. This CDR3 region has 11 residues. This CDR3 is CASGGLTEAFF. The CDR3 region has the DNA TGTGCCAGCGGGGGGTTGACTGAAGCTTTCTTT.

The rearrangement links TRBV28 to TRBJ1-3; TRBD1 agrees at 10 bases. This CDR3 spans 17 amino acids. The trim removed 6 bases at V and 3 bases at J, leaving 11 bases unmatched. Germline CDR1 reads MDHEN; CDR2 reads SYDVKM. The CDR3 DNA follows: TGTGCCAGCAGCACCAGTTCGGGACAGGGGCTTGGAAACACCATATATTTT. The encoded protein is CASSTSSGQGLGNTIYF.

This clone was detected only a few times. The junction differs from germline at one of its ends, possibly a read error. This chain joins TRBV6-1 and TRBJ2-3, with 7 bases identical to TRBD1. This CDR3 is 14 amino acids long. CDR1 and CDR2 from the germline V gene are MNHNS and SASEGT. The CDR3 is CASREGQGTDTQYF. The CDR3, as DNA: TGTGCCAGCAGGGAAGGACAGGGCACAGATACGCAGTATTTT.

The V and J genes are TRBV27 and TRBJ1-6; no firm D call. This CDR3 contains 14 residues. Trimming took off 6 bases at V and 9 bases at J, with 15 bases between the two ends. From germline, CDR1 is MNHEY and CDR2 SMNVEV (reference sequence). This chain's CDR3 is CASRRTGKPSPLHF. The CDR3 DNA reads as TGTGCCAGCAGGCGGACGGGGAAACCTTCACCCCTCCACTTT.

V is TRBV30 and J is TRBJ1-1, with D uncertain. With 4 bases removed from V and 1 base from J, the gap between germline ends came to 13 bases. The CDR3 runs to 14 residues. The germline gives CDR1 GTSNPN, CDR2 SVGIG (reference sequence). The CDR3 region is CAWTSGRKNTEAFF. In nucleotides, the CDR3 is TGTGCCTGGACCTCGGGTCGAAAGAACACTGAAGCTTTCTTT.

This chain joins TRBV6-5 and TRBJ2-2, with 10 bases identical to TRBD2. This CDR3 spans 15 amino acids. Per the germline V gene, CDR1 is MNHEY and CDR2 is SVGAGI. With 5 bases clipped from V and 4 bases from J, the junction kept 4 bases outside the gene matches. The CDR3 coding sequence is TGTGCCAGCAGTCCAAGCGGGGGGGGCACCGGGGAGCTGTTTTTT. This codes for CASSPSGGGTGELFF.

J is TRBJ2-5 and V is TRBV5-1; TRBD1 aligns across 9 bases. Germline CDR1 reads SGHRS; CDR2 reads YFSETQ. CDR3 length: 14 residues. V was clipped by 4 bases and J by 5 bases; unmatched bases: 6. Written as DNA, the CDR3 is TGCGCCAGCAGCACGGACAGGGGTGGGGAGACCCAGTACTTC. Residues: CASSTDRGGETQYF. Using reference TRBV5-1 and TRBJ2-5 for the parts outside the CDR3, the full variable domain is KAGVTQTPRYLIKTRGQQVTLSCSPISGHRSVSWYQQTPGQGLQFLFEYFSETQRNKGNFPGRFSGRQFSNSRSEMNVSTLELGDSALYLCASSTDRGGETQYFGPGTRLLVL.

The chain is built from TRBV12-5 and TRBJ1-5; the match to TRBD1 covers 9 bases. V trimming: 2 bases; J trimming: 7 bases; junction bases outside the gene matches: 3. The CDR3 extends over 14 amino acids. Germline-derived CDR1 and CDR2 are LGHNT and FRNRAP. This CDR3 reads CASGLTGGGQPQHF. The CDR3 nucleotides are TGTGCTAGTGGTTTGACAGGGGGCGGGCAGCCCCAGCATTTT.

The CDR3 spells CASSLQGEKLFF. CDR3 coding DNA: TGTGCCAGTAGTCTACAGGGGGAAAAACTGTTTTTT. The chain has TRBV19 and TRBJ1-4; 7 nucleotides match TRBD1. The germline V gene has CDR1 LNHDA and CDR2 SQIVND (reference sequence). CDR3 length equals 12 residues. V was clipped by 5 bases and J by 8 bases; unmatched bases: 2.

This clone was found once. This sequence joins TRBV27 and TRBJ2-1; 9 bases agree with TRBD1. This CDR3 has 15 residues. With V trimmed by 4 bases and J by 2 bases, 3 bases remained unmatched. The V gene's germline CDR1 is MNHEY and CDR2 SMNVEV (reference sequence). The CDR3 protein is CASSSRQGAYNEQFF. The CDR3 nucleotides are TGTGCCAGCAGTTCGCGACAGGGGGCCTACAATGAGCAGTTCTTC.

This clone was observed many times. Written as DNA, the CDR3 is TGTGCCAGCACCCTCAGGCGGGAGGGAAGGGAGACCCAGTACTTC. Residues: CASTLRREGRETQYF. V and J are TRBV13 and TRBJ2-5, with TRBD2 identical over 9 bases. Trimming cost V 7 bases and J 5 bases; bases outside gene matches: 11. Germline V gene lookup returns CDR1 PRHDT and CDR2 FYEKMQ (reference sequence). This CDR3 comprises 15 residues. Based on the CDR3 plus reference TRBV13 and TRBJ2-5, the full variable domain is AAGVIQSPRHLIKEKRETATLKCYPIPRHDTVYWYQQGPGQDPQFLISFYEKMQSDKGSIPDRFSAQQFSDYHSELNMSSLELGDSALYFCASTLRREGRETQYFGPGTRLLVL.